This T cell receptor beta chain was retrieved from a study of blood T cell repertoires in COVID-19. Study summary: PBMCs, B-cell-depleted T cells, or T cells provided the cDNA or gDNA that made up the material.

Germline assignment: CDR1 SGHNT and CDR2 YYREEE (reference sequence). The CDR3 loop spans 17 amino acids. V shed 1 base, J shed 6 bases, and the junction held 9 bases outside the gene matches. Some clones are missing from TCRdb's copy, which holds only in-frame ones; the method was immunoSEQ multiplex PCR. The sample has some 290,000 clones, 70% to 90% seen once; the top ten hold 3.5% to 5.5%. The TCR comes from a man aged 55 to 70 who had recovered from COVID-19. This rearrangement joins TRBV5-4 to TRBJ2-2; 10 bases agree with TRBD2. Sequencing was done on a sample of peripheral blood. Here the CDR3 DNA reads TGTGCCAGCAGCTTGAGTGTGCTAGCGGGAGAATCCGGGGAGCTGTTTTTT. Its translation is CASSLSVLAGESGELFF.